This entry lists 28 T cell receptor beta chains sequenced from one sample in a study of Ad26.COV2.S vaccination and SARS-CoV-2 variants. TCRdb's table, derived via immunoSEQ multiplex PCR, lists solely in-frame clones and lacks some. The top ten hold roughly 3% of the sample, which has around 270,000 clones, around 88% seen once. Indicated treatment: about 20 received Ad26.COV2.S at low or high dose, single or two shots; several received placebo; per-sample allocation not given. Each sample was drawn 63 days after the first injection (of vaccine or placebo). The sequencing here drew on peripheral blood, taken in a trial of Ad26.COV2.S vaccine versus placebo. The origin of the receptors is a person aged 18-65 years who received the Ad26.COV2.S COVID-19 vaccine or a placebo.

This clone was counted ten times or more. This chain's CDR3 is CASSSLSGGRGKTGELFF. CDR3 coding DNA: TGCGCCAGCAGCTCCCTTAGCGGGGGGCGAGGGAAAACCGGGGAGCTGTTTTTT. The V and J genes are TRBV5-1 and TRBJ2-2; 10 bases align to TRBD2. CDR3 size: 18 residues. CDR1 is SGHRS, CDR2 YFSETQ, per germline. The trim removed 3 bases at V and 5 bases at J, leaving 13 bases unmatched.

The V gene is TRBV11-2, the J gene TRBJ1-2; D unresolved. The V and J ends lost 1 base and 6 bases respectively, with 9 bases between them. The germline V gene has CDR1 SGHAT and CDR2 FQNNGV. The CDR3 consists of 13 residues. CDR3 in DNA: TGTGCCAGCAGCTTAGTCGTTGGGAATGGCTACACCTTC. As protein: CASSLVVGNGYTF. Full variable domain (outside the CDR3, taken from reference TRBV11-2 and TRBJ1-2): EAGVAQSPRYKIIEKRQSVAFWCNPISGHATLYWYQQILGQGPKLLIQFQNNGVVDDSQLPKDRFSAERLKGVDSTLKIQPAKLEDSAVYLCASSLVVGNGYTFGSGTRLTVV.

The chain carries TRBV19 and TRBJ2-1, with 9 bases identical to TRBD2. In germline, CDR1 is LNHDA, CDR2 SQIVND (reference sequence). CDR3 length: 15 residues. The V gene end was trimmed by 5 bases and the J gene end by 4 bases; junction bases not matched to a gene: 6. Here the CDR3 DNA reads TGTGCCAGTAGTGCAGGGACTAGCACATACAATGAGCAGTTCTTC. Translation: CASSAGTSTYNEQFF.

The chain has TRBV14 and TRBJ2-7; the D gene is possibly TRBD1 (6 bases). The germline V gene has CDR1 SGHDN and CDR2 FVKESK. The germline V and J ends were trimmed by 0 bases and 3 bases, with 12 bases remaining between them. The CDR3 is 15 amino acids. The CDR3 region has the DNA TGTGCCAGCAGCCAAGACCCCGGGACACACTACGAGCAGTACTTC. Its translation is CASSQDPGTHYEQYF.

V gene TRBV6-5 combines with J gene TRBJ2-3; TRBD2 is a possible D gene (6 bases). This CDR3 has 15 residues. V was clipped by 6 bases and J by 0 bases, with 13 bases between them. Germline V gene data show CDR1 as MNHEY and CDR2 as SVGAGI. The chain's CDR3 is CASRAGPVSTDTQYF. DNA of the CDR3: TGTGCCAGCAGGGCGGGACCGGTCAGCACAGATACGCAGTATTTT.

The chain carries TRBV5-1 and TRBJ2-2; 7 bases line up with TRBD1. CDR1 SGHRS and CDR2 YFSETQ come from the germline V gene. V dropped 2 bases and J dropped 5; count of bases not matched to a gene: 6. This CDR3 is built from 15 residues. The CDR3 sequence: CASSFRQGSTGELFF. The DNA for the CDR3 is TGCGCCAGCAGCTTTCGACAGGGAAGTACCGGGGAGCTGTTTTTT.

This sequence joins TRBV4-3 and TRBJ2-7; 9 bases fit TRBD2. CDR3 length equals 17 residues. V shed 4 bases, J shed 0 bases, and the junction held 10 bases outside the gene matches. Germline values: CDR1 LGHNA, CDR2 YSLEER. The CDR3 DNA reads TGCGCCAGCAGCCCCGGGCTAGCGGGGCCCAGCTCCTACGAGCAGTACTTC. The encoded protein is CASSPGLAGPSSYEQYF.

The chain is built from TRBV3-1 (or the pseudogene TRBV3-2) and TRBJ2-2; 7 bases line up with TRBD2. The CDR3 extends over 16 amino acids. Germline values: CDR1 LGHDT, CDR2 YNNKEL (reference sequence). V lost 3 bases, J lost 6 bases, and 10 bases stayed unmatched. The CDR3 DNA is TGTGCCAGCAGCCAGCCGCGGGGCGGGAGCCCCGGGGAGCTGTTTTTT. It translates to CASSQPRGGSPGELFF.

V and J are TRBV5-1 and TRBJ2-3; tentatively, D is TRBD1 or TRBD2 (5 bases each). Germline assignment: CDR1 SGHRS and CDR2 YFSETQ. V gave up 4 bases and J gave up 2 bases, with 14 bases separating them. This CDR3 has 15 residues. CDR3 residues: CASSPMGENTDTQYF. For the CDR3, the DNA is TGCGCCAGCAGCCCAATGGGGGAAAACACAGATACGCAGTATTTT.

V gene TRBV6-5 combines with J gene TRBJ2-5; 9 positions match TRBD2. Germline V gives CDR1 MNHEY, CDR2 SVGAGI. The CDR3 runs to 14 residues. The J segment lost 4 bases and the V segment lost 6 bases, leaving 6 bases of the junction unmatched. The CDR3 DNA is TGTGCCAGCAGCCAAGCGGGAGGAAGAGAGACCCAGTACTTC. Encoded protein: CASSQAGGRETQYF.

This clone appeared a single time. CDR3 amino acids: CASSLVQGADGYTF. In DNA form, the CDR3 reads TGTGCCAGCAGCTTAGTCCAGGGGGCGGATGGCTACACCTTC. The chain has TRBV7-2 and TRBJ1-2; TRBD1 matches 8 bases. The V segment lost 1 base and the J segment 6 bases; nucleotides outside the gene matches: 4. From germline, CDR1 is SGHTA and CDR2 FQGNSA. This CDR3 is built from 14 residues. The full variable domain, completed using reference TRBV7-2 and TRBJ1-2, is GAGVSQSPSNKVTEKGKDVELRCDPISGHTALYWYRQSLGQGLEFLIYFQGNSAPDKSGLPSDRFSAERTGGSVSTLTIQRTQQEDSAVYLCASSLVQGADGYTFGSGTRLTVV.

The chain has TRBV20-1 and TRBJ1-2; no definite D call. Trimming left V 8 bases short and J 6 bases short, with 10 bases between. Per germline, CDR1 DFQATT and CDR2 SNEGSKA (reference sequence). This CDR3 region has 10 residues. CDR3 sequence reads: CSPREDGYTF. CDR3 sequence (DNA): TGCAGTCCAAGGGAAGATGGCTACACCTTC.

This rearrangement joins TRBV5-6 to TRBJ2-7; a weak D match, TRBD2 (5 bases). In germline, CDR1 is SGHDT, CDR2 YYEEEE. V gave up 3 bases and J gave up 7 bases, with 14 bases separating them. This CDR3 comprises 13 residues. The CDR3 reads CASSSLNRREQYV. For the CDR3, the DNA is TGTGCCAGCAGCTCTCTTAATAGGAGGGAGCAGTACGTC.

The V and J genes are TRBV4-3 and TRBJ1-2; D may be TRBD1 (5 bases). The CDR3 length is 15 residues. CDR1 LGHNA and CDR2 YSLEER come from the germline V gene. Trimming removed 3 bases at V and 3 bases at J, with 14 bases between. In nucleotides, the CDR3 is TGCGCCAGCAGCCATAAAACGTCGGGGGACTATGGCTACACCTTC. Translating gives CASSHKTSGDYGYTF.

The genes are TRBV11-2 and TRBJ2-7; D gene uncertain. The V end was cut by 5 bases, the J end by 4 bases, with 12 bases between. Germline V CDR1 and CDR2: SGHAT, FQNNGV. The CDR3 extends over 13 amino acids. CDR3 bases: TGTGCCAGCAGCCATCGAGCCCCGTACGAGCAGTACGTC. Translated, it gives CASSHRAPYEQYV.

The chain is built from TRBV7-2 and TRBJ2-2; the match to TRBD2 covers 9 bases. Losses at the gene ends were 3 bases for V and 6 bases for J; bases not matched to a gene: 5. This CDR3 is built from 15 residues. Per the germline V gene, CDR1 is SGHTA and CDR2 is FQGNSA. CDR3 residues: CASSLGGGAPGELFF. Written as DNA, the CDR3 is TGTGCCAGCAGCTTGGGCGGGGGGGCCCCCGGGGAGCTGTTTTTT.

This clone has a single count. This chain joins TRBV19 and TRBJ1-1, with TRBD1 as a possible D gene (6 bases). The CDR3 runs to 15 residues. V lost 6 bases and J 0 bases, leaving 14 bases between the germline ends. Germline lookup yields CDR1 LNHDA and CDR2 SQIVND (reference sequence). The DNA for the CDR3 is TGTGCCAGTAGCGATGGGGGACACCTGAACACTGAAGCTTTCTTT. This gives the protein CASSDGGHLNTEAFF.

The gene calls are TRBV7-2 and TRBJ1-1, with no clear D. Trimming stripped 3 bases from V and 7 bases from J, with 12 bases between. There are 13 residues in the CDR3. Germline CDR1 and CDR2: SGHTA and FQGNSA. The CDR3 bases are TGTGCCAGCAGCTTTAGTGAAAGATTTGAAGCTTTCTTT. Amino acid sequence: CASSFSERFEAFF.

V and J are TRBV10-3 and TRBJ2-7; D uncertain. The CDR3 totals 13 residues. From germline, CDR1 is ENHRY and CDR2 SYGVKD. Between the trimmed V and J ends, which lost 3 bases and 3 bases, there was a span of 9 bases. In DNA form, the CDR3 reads TGTGCCATCAGTGATTCCAGCTACTACGAGCAGTACGTC. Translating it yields CAISDSSYYEQYV.

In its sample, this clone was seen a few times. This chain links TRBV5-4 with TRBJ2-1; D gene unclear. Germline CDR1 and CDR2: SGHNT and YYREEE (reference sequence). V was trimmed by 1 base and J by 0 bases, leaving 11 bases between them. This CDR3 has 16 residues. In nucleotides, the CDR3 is TGTGCCAGCAGCTTGTCGGGCAGGACCTCCTACAATGAGCAGTTCTTC. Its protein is CASSLSGRTSYNEQFF.

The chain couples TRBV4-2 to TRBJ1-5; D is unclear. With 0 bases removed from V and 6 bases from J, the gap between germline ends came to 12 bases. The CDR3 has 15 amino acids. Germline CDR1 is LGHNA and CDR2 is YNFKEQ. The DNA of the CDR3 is TGTGCCAGCAGCCAAGATCTCGGGCGAGGTCAGCCCCAGCATTTT. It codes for CASSQDLGRGQPQHF.

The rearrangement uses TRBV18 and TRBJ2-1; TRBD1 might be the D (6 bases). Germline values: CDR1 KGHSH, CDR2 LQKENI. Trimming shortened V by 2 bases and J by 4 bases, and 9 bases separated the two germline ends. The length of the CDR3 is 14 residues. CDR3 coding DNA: TGTGCCAGCTCACCAGGGACACTGTACAATGAGCAGTTCTTC. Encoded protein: CASSPGTLYNEQFF.

The CDR3 here is CASSLEGPYEQYF. The CDR3 nucleotides read TGCGCCAGCAGCTTGGAGGGTCCCTACGAGCAGTACTTC. The chain combines TRBV5-1 with TRBJ2-7, with D uncertain. The CDR3 is 13 residues long. The germline gives CDR1 SGHRS, CDR2 YFSETQ. Deletions cut 0 bases from V and 2 bases from J, with 6 bases between.

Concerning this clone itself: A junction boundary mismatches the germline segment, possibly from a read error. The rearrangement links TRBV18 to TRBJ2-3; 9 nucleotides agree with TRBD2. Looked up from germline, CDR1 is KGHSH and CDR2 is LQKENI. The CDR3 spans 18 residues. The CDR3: CASSSPIFGGGGTDTQYF. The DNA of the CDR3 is TGTGCCAGCTCATCACCAATTTTTGGCGGGGGGGGCACAGATACGCAGTATTTT.

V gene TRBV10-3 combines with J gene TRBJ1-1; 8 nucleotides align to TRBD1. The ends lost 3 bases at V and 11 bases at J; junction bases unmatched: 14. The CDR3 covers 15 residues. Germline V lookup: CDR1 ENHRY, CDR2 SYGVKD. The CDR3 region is CAISESDRGDWGAFF. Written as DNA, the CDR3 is TGTGCCATCAGTGAATCCGACAGGGGCGACTGGGGCGCTTTCTTT.

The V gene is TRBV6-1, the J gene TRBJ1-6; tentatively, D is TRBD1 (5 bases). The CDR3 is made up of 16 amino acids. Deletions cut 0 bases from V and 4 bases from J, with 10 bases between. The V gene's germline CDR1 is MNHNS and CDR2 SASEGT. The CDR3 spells CASSEAGTVYNSPLHF. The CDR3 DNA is TGTGCCAGCAGTGAAGCTGGGACGGTTTATAATTCACCCCTCCACTTT.

The CDR3 loop reads CASSHGVPSRSPLHF. The CDR3 DNA is TGTGCCAGCAGCCATGGGGTCCCAAGCCGTTCACCCCTCCACTTT. The chain has TRBV3-1 (or the pseudogene TRBV3-2) and TRBJ1-6; D unclear. The germline gives CDR1 LGHDT, CDR2 YNNKEL (reference sequence). This CDR3 has 15 amino acids. The V end was cut by 3 bases, the J end by 9 bases, with 15 bases between.

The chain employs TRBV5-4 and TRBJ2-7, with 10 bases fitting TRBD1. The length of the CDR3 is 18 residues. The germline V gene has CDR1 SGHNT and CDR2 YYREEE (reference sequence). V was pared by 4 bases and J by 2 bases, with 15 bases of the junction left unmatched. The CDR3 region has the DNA TGTGCCAGCAGCCTGACGGGACAGGGGCCTTTCATAACCTACGAGCAGTACTTC. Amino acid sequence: CASSLTGQGPFITYEQYF.